This TCR beta chain appears in the sequencing data of a study of blood T cells in healthy people across ages (dated by TCRdb to about 2015). Study-level background: In model experiments, template switching captured roughly one uniquely barcoded TCR beta cDNA molecule for every two T cells. To avoid experimental bias, donors of different ages were randomly spread across the sequencing lanes. Age-related changes in TCR beta repertoire diversity were measured in the study by deep sequencing normalized with unique cDNA molecular identifiers. For two donors (one aged 18 to 30 and one aged 80 or older), the study analyzed two additional independent replicas of 1 million unique cDNA reads from the same blood draw. Donors were grouped into four age groups: young (average roughly 17 years), middle-aged (39), aged (over 55) and long-lived (approximately 81). What the research found in general, with its limitations: Observed TCR beta diversity per million T cells fell roughly linearly with age, and a significant reduction was already apparent by age around 39. Because donor CMV infection status was unknown, age-related changes in expanded clonotypes were potentially confounded. Bulk unsorted PBMC profiling prevented conclusive comparison of naive and antigen-experienced compartments. Estimates of total diversity from one million sequenced T cells were regarded as lower bounds and underestimates. A strong correlation was found between observed TCR beta diversity and the percentage of naive T cells measured by flow cytometry. Compared with the aged group, the long-lived group had more naive CD4+ T cells, fewer expanded clones and increased TCR diversity, suggesting age selection.

This clonotype came up a few times. Its specific antigen is unknown. There are no base qualities to consult, and no much larger clone falls within one base. Its CDR3 holds 14 amino acids, cysteine through phenylalanine. Solely the CDR3 DNA is kept, with 42 bases framed from the first base. V and J are trimmed by 2 bases and 4 bases, and the gene matches miss 5 bases of the junction. Per the germline V gene, SGHRS is the CDR1 and YFSETQ is the CDR2. Libraries were made using 5' RACE. Sequencing used an Illumina HiSeq 2500. The second PCR ran for roughly 7 to 11 cycles and used a J-beta primer mix along with a sample-barcoded 5' primer. Each TCR beta cDNA molecule received a unique molecular identifier from a template-switch 5' adaptor carrying 12 random nucleotides. Each sample yielded at least 2.5 million CDR3-containing paired-end reads. The Mint cDNA synthesis kit, primed by a TRBC-specific oligonucleotide, was used to synthesize first-strand cDNA from all RNA. After uracil-DNA glycosylase treatment, a first 18-cycle PCR used universal primers M1SS and BC2_uni_R on all cDNA. The paper's processing steps were these. Each sample was normalized by randomly selecting 1 million high-quality reads, each carrying a distinct molecular identifier. Reads sharing molecular identifiers were discarded rather than binned into consensus sequences. MiTCR, set to a Q25 quality threshold and the strictest error-elimination algorithm, was used for CDR3 identification, clonotype clustering and error correction. A nonparametric unseen species model with Euler transformation was used to estimate lower-bound total TCR beta diversity. Through fastp at Q25 and MiXCR, TCRdb rebuilt clones from the public reads, retaining in-frame beta chains. Rows with one shared CDR3 protein collapse into an entry with the most common genes and DNA. TCRdb's processing, not the study's, gives the V and J calls here. The sample records under 2 million distinct CDR3 sequences, about 31% of which are singletons. Of the sample, approximately 10% falls within the top ten clones.

The approximately 39 donors, aged about 6 to 100 years, were systemically healthy Caucasian individuals from Russia. Each donor gave about 9.7 milliliters of peripheral blood, drawn into EDTA-treated Vacutainer tubes. Ficoll-Paque density-gradient centrifugation was used to isolate PBMCs, with at least 6.5 million obtained per sample. Total RNA was extracted from PBMCs with Trizol reagent, with at least 5.5 micrograms obtained per sample. The percentages of naive CD45RAhigh/CD27high T cells were determined by flow cytometry on a PBMC aliquot from every donor. The sequence was obtained from a young woman in good health. Sequenced: blood. Recombination joined TRBV5-1 with TRBJ2-7, and 8 bases in between align with TRBD1. Here the CDR3 is given as CASSFSGGEYEQYF. The nucleotide sequence is TGCGCCAGCAGCTTTTCAGGGGGCGAGTACGAGCAGTACTTC.